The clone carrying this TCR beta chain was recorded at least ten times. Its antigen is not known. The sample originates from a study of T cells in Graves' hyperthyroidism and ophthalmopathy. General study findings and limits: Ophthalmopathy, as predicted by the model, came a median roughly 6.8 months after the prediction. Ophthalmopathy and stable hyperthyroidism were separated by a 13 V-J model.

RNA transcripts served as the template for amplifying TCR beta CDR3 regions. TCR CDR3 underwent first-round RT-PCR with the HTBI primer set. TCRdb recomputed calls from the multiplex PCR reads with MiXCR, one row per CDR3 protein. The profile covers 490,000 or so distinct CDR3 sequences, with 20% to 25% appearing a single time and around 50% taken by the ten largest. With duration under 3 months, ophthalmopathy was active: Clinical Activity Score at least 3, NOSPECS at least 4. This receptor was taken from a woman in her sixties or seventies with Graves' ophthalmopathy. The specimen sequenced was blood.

The CDR3 reads CASSEDVGLGRGETQYF. The CDR3 DNA reads as TGTGCCAGCAGTGAAGATGTAGGACTTGGGCGAGGAGAGACCCAGTACTTC. The chain carries TRBV6-1 and TRBJ2-5; D perhaps matches TRBD2 (5 bases). The CDR3 is 17 amino acids. V lost 1 base and J 4 bases, leaving 19 bases between the germline ends. Per germline, CDR1 MNHNS and CDR2 SASEGT.